The entry below gives a single TCR beta chain sequence along with its context. Method: immunoSEQ multiplex PCR; TCRdb's copy keeps in-frame clones and lacks some. Of some 42,000 clones detected, over 75% appear once; the ten largest clones hold around 8.1%. Germline V gives CDR1 LNHDA, CDR2 SQIVND (reference sequence). Trimming left V 6 bases short and J 5 bases short, with 7 bases between. This CDR3 is built from 12 residues. The data derive from a study of blood T cell repertoires in COVID-19. Study summary: COVID-19 samples collected from the United States, Italy and Spain covered acute and convalescent phases. From T cells, B-cell-depleted T cells, or PBMCs came the material, which was cDNA or gDNA.

The chain couples TRBV19 to TRBJ1-4; no clear D gene. Sample: peripheral blood. This sequence originates from a young man with active or convalescent COVID-19. The CDR3 DNA reads TGTGCCAGTAGGCTACCCAATGAAAAACTGTTTTTT. This codes for CASRLPNEKLFF.